The entry that follows covers one T cell receptor (beta chain) sequence. Antigen specificity is unknown. Produced via immunoSEQ multiplex PCR; TCRdb's table is partial and in-frame only. The top ten hold about 9% of the sample, which has about 64,000 clones, 65% to 85% seen once. The CDR3 has 17 amino acids. Trimming shortened V by 5 bases and J by 0 bases, and 14 bases separated the two germline ends. CDR1 and CDR2 (germline): SGHTA, FQGTGA. This sample is drawn from a study of a mutant IDH1 vaccine in newly diagnosed glioma. As for the study in general: A roughly 60% male, about 38% female split and a mean age of about 40 years characterized treated patients. Study findings and constraints: Approximately 95% of patients showed vaccine-induced immune responses across multiple MHC alleles.

The time point here: week 11, during vaccination. Vaccinated patients received 300 ug of mutant IDH1 20-mer peptide per dose, with topical imiquimod. Source: PBMCs, taken from a glioma patient whose treatment included an IDH1 peptide vaccine. V is TRBV7-3 and J is TRBJ2-6; perhaps D is TRBD1 or TRBD2 (5 bases each). The receptor was isolated from a woman aged 45-60 years with glioma. The CDR3 region is CASSHRDGYSGANVLTF. The CDR3, as DNA: TGTGCCAGCAGCCACCGGGACGGGTACTCTGGGGCCAACGTCCTGACTTTC.